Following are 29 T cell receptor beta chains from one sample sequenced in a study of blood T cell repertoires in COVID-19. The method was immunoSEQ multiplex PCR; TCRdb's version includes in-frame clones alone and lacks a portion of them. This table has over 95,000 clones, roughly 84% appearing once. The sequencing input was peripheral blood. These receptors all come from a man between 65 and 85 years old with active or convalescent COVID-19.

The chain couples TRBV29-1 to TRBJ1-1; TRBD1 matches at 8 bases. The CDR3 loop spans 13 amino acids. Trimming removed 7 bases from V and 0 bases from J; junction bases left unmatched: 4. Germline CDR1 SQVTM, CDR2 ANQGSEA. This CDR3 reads CSGDRGMNTEAFF. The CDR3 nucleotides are TGCAGCGGTGACAGGGGAATGAACACTGAAGCTTTCTTT.

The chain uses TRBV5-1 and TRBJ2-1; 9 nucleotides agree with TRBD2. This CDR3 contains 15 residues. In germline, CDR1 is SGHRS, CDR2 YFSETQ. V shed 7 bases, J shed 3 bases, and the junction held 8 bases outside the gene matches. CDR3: CASVPLAGNYNEQFF. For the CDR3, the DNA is TGCGCCAGCGTCCCTCTAGCGGGGAACTACAATGAGCAGTTCTTC.

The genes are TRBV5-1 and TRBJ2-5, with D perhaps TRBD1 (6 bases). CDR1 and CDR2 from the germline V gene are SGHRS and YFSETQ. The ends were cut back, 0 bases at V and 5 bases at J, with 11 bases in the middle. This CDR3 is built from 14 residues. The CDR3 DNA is TGCGCCAGCAGCTTGGGGGACAAAGGGGAGACCCAGTACTTC. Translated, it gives CASSLGDKGETQYF.

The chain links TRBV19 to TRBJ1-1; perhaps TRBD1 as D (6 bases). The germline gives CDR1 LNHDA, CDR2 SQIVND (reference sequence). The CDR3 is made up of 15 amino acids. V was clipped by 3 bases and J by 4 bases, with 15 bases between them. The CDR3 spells CASSIRGQLGTEAFF. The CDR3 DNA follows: TGTGCCAGTAGTATTAGAGGACAGTTGGGCACTGAAGCTTTCTTT.

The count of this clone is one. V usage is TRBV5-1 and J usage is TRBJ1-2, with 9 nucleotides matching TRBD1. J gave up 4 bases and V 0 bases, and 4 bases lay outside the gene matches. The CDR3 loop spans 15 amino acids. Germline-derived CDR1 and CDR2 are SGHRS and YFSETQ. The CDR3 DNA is TGCGCCAGCAGCTTGGGAGGGACAGGGAGCTATGGCTACACCTTC. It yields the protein CASSLGGTGSYGYTF.

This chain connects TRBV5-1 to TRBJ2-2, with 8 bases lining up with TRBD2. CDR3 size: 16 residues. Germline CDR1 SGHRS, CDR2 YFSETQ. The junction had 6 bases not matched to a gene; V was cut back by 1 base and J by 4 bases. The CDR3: CASSLPGGAGTGELFF. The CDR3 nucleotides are TGCGCCAGCAGCTTGCCCGGGGGGGCGGGCACCGGGGAGCTGTTTTTT.

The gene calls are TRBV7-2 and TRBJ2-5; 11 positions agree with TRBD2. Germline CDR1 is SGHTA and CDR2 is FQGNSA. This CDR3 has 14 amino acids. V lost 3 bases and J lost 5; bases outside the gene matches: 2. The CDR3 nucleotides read TGTGCCAGCAGCTTTAGCGGGGGGGCGGAGACCCAGTACTTC. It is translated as CASSFSGGAETQYF.

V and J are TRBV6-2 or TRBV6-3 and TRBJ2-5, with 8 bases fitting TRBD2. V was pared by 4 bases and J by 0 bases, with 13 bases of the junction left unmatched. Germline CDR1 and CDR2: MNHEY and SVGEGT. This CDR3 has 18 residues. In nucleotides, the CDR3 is TGTGCCAGCAGTTTGGTTAGCGGGGAGCTCTCGTACCAAGAGACCCAGTACTTC. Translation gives CASSLVSGELSYQETQYF.

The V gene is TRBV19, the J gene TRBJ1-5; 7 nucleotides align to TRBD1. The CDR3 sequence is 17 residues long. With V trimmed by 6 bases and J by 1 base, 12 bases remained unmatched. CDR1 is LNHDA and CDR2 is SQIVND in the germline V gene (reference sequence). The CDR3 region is CASRPGGVGLSNQPQHF. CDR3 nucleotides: TGTGCCAGTAGGCCAGGGGGTGTCGGATTAAGCAATCAGCCCCAGCATTTT. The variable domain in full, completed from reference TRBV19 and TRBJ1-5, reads DGGITQSPKYLFRKEGQNVTLSCEQNLNHDAMYWYRQDPGQGLRLIYYSQIVNDFQKGDIAEGYSVSREKKESFPLTVTSAQKNPTAFYLCASRPGGVGLSNQPQHFGDGTRLSIL.

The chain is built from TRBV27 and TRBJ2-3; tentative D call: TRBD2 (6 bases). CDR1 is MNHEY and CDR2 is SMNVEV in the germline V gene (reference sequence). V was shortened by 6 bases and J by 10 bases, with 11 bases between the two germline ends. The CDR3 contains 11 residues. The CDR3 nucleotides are TGTGCCAGCAGGGTCGGGGGTGCGCAGTATTTT. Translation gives CASRVGGAQYF.

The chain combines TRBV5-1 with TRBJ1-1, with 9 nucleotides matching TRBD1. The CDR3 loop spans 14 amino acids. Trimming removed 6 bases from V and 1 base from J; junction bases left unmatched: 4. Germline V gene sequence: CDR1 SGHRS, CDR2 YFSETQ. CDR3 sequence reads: CASNPGQGNTEAFF. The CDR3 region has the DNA TGCGCCAGCAACCCGGGACAGGGGAACACTGAAGCTTTCTTT.

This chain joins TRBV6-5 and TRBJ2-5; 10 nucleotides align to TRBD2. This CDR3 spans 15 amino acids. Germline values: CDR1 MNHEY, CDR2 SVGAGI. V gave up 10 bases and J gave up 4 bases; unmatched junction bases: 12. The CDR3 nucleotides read TGTGCCATAAGGGGAAGCGGGGGGGCCCGAGAGACCCAGTACTTC. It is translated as CAIRGSGGARETQYF.

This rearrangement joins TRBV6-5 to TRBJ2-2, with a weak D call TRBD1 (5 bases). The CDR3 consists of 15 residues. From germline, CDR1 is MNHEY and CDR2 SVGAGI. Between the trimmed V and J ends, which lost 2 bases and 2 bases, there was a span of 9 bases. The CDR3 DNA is TGTGCCAGCAGTTACCAGACAGTAAACACCGGGGAGCTGTTTTTT. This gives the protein CASSYQTVNTGELFF.

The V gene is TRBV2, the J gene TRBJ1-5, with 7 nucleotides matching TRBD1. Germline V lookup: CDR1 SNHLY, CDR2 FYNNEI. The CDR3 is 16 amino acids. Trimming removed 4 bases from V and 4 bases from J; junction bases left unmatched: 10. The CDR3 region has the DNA TGTGCCAGCAGTGGTTCTGTAGGGGGCCGGAATCAGCCCCAGCATTTT. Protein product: CASSGSVGGRNQPQHF.

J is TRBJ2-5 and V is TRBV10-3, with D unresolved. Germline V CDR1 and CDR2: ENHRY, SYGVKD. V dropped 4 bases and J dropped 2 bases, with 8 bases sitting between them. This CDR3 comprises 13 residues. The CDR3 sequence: CAISVRMQETQYF. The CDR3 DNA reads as TGTGCCATCAGTGTGCGGATGCAAGAGACCCAGTACTTC.

The CDR3 DNA reads as TGTGCCAGTACCGTTTCGGGAGCCACTCAGCCCCAGCATTTT. It yields the protein CASTVSGATQPQHF. The chain combines TRBV19 with TRBJ1-5; no clear D. This CDR3 is 14 amino acids long. The V gene's germline CDR1 is LNHDA and CDR2 SQIVND (reference sequence). With 7 bases removed from V and 6 bases from J, the gap between germline ends came to 16 bases.

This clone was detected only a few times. CDR3 residues: CASSEAGAVNQPQHF. CDR3 bases: TGTGCCAGCAGTGAAGCAGGGGCGGTTAATCAGCCCCAGCATTTT. The J gene is TRBJ1-5, the V gene TRBV6-1, with a weak D call TRBD1 (5 bases). There are 15 residues in the CDR3. Deletions cut 0 bases from V and 4 bases from J, with 10 bases between. Germline CDR1 reads MNHNS; CDR2 reads SASEGT.

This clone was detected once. CDR3 sequence: CASSLAWGQANTIYF. The CDR3 DNA is TGCGCCAGCAGCTTGGCTTGGGGACAGGCCAACACCATATATTTT. The chain couples TRBV5-1 to TRBJ1-3; the match to TRBD1 covers 8 bases. The CDR3 has 15 amino acids. Germline CDR1 and CDR2: SGHRS and YFSETQ. The V and J ends lost 0 bases and 7 bases, in that order; junction bases with no gene match: 6.

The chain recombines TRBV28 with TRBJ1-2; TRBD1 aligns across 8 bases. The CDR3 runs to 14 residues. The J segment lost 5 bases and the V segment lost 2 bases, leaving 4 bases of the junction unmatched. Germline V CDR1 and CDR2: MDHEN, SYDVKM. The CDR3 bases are TGTGCCAGCAGTTTAGGGACAGGAAAATATGGCTACACCTTC. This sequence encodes CASSLGTGKYGYTF.

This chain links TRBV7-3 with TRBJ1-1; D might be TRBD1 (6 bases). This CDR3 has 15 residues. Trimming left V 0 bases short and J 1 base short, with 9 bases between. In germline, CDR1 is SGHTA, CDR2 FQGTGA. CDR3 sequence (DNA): TGTGCCAGCAGCTTAACAGGGGGTTGGAACACTGAAGCTTTCTTT. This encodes CASSLTGGWNTEAFF.

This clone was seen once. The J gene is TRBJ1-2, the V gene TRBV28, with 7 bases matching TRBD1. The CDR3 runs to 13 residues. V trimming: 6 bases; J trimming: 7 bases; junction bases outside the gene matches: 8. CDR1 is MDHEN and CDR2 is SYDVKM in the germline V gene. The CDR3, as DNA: TGTGCCAGCAGCGGAGGGGGCAACGCTGGCTACACCTTC. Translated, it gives CASSGGGNAGYTF.

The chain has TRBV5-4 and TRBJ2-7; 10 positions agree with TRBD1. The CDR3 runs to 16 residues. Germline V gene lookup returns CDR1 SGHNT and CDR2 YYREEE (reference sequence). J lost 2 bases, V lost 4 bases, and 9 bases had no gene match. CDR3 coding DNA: TGTGCCAGCAGCCCCAGCGCCGGGACAGGGGCCTACGAGCAGTACTTC. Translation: CASSPSAGTGAYEQYF. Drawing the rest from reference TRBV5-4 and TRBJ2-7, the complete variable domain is ETGVTQSPTHLIKTRGQQVTLRCSSQSGHNTVSWYQQALGQGPQFIFQYYREEENGRGNFPPRFSGLQFPNYSSELNVNALELDDSALYLCASSPSAGTGAYEQYFGPGTRLTVT.

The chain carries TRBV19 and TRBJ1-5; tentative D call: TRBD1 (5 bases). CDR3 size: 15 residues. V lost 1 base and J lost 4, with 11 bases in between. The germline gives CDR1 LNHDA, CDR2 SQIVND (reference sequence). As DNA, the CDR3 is TGTGCCAGTAGTATAGTCGGCAGGGATAATCAGCCCCAGCATTTT. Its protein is CASSIVGRDNQPQHF.

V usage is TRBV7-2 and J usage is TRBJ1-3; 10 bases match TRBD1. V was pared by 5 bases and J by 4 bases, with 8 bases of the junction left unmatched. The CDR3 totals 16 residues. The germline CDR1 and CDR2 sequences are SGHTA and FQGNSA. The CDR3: CASSARQGAAGNTIYF. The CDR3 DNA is TGTGCCAGCAGCGCTAGACAGGGGGCGGCCGGAAACACCATATATTTT.

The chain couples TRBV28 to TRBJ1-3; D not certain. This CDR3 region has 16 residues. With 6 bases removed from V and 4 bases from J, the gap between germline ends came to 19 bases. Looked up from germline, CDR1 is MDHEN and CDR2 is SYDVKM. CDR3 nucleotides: TGTGCCAGCAGCCTAGTGGGTCCCACCGCCGGAAACACCATATATTTT. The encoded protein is CASSLVGPTAGNTIYF. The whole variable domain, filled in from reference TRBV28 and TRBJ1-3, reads DVKVTQSSRYLVKRTGEKVFLECVQDMDHENMFWYRQDPGLGLRLIYFSYDVKMKEKGDIPEGYSVSREKKERFSLILESASTNQTSMYLCASSLVGPTAGNTIYFGEGSWLTVV.

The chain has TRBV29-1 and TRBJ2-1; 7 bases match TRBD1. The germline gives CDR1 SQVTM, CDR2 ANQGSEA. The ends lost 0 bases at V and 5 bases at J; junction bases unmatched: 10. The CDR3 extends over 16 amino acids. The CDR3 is CSVEEPDRVSDNEQFF. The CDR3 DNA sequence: TGCAGCGTTGAAGAGCCTGACAGGGTAAGCGACAATGAGCAGTTCTTC.

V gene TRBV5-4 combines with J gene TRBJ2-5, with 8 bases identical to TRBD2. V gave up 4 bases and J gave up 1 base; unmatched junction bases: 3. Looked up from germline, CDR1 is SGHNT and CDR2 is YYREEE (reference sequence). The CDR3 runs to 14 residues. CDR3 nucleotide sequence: TGTGCCAGCAGCACCCGGGAGGGCCAAGAGACCCAGTACTTC. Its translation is CASSTREGQETQYF. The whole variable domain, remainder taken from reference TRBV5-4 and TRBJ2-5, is ETGVTQSPTHLIKTRGQQVTLRCSSQSGHNTVSWYQQALGQGPQFIFQYYREEENGRGNFPPRFSGLQFPNYSSELNVNALELDDSALYLCASSTREGQETQYFGPGTRLLVL.

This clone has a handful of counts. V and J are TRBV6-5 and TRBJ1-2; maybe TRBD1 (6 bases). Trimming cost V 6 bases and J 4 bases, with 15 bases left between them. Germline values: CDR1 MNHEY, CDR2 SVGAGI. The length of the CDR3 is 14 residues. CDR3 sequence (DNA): TGTGCCAGCAGCATCCGGGACATGTCCTATGGCTACACCTTC. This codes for CASSIRDMSYGYTF.

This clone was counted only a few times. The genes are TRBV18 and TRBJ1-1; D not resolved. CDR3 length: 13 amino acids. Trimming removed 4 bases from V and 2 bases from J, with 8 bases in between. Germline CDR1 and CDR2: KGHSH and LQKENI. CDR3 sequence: CASSLADNTEAFF. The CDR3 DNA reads TGTGCCAGCTCACTAGCGGACAACACTGAAGCTTTCTTT.